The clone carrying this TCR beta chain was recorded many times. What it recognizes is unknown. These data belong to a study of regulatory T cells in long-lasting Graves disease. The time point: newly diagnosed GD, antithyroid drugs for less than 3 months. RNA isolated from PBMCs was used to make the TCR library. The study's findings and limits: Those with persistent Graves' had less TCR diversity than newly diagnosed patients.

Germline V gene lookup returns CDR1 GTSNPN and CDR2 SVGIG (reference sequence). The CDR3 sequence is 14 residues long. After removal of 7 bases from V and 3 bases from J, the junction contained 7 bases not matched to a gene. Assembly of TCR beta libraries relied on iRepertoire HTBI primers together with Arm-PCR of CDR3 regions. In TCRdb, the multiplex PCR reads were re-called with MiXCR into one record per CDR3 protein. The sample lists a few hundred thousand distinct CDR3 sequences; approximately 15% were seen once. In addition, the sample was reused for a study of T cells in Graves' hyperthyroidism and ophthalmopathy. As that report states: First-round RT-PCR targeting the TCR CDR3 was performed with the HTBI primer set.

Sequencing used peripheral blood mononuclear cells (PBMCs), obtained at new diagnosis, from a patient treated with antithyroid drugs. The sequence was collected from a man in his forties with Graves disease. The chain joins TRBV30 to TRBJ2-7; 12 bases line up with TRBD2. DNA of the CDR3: TGTGCCTATTCTAGCGGGGGGGCTTACTACGAGCAGTACTTC. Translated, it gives CAYSSGGAYYEQYF.